Listed here is a single TCR beta chain. This entry is derived from a study of shared clonotypes between healthy human individuals. Only in-frame clones appear in the TCRdb table, and some are missing; sequencing was by immunoSEQ multiplex PCR. The sample lists roughly 2.5 million clones, roughly nine tenths seen once, with about 0.13% in the top ten. The CDR3 sequence is 17 residues long. Germline V gives CDR1 LGHNA, CDR2 YNFKEQ. V was cut by 0 bases and J by 0 bases, with 12 bases left in between. This chain links TRBV4-2 with TRBJ1-3; tentative D call: TRBD1 (6 bases). The receptor comes from a man aged 18 to 30 in good health. Sequenced sample: naive CD4+ T cells sorted from blood. Subset here: CD45RA+ positively selected. CDR3 bases: TGTGCCAGCAGCCAAGAAGGGACATTAAGCTCTGGAAACACCATATATTTT. The encoded protein is CASSQEGTLSSGNTIYF.